This T cell receptor (beta chain) stems from a study of T cell responses to AZD1222 COVID-19 vaccine. V lost 2 bases to trimming and J lost 4 bases, with 11 bases between them. The CDR3 has 14 amino acids. In germline, CDR1 is MDHEN, CDR2 SYDVKM. TCRdb's table, derived via immunoSEQ multiplex PCR, lists solely in-frame clones and lacks some. Among roughly 140,000 clones listed, approximately 90% were seen once. Broader study findings: Rises in breadth and depth of Spike-specific TCRs came after two AZD1222 doses.

This clone appeared a few times. Its cognate antigen is unknown. The sequencing used peripheral blood, collected after recovery from COVID-19. This sequence joins TRBV28 and TRBJ1-2; TRBD1 is a possible D gene (5 bases). The receptor was derived from an adult who had recovered from COVID-19. CDR3 DNA: TGTGCCAGCAGTTTAGGGGGGAGAAGCTATGGCTACACCTTC. Its translation is CASSLGGRSYGYTF.